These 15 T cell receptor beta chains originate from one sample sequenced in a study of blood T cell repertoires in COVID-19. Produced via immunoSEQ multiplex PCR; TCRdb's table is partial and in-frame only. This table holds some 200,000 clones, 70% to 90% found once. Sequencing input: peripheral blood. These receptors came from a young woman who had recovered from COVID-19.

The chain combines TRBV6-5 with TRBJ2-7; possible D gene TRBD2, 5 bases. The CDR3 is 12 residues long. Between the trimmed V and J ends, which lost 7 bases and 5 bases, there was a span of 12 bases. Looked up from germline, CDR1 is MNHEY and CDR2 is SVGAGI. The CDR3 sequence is CASTGWADEQYF. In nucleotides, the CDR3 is TGTGCCAGCACGGGGTGGGCAGACGAGCAGTACTTC.

The CDR3 here is CASSMASGRVFFSNEQFF. For the CDR3, the DNA is TGTGCCAGTAGTATGGCTAGCGGGAGGGTGTTCTTCTCTAATGAGCAGTTCTTC. The rearrangement links TRBV19 to TRBJ2-1, with 12 bases identical to TRBD2. V was clipped by 3 bases and J by 7 bases; unmatched bases: 13. The CDR3 totals 18 residues. CDR1 and CDR2 from the germline V gene are LNHDA and SQIVND (reference sequence).

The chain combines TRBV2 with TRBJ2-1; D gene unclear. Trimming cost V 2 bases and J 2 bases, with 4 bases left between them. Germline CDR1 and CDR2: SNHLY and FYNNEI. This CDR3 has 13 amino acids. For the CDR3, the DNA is TGTGCCAGCAGTGAATCTCCCTACAATGAGCAGTTCTTC. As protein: CASSESPYNEQFF.

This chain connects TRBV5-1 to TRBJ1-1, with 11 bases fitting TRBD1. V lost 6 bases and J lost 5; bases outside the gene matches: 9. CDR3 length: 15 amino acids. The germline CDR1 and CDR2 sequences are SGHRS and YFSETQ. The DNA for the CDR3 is TGCGCCAGCACCCTGATGGACAGGGGGCTTACTGAAGCTTTCTTT. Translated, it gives CASTLMDRGLTEAFF.

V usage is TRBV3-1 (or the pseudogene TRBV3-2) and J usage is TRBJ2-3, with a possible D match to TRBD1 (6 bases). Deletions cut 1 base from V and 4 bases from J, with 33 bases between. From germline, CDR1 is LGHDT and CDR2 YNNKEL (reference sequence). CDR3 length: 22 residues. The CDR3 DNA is TGTGCCAGCAGCCAAGTTGGTGCAGGGGAATACACCGAGTATATAGGGGCAGATACGCAGTATTTT. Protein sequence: CASSQVGAGEYTEYIGADTQYF.

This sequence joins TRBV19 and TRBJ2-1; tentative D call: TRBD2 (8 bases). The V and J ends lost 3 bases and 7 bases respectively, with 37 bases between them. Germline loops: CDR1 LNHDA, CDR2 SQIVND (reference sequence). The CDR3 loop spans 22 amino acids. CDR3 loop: CASSIGRGRRGGRTSLWNEQFF. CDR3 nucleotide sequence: TGTGCCAGTAGTATTGGGAGGGGGCGCAGGGGCGGGAGGACATCACTGTGGAATGAGCAGTTCTTC.

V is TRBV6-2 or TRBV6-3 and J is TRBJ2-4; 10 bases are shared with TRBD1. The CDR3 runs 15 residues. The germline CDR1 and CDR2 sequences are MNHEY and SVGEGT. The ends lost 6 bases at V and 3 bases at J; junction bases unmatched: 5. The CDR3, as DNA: TGTGCCAGCAGCCCCGACAGGGGGCTCAAAAACATTCAGTACTTC. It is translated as CASSPDRGLKNIQYF.

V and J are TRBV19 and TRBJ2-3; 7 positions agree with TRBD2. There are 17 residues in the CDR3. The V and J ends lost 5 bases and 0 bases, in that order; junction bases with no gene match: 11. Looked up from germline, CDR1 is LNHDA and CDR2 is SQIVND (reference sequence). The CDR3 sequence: CASSLGGYRSSTDTQYF. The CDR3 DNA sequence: TGTGCCAGTAGTCTCGGGGGGTACCGTTCTAGCACAGATACGCAGTATTTT.

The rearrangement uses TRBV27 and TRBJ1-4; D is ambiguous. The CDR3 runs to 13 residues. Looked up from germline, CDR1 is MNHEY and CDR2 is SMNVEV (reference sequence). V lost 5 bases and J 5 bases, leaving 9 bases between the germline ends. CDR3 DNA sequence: TGTGCCAGCAGTCGCCAGCGCAATGAAAAACTGTTTTTT. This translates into CASSRQRNEKLFF.

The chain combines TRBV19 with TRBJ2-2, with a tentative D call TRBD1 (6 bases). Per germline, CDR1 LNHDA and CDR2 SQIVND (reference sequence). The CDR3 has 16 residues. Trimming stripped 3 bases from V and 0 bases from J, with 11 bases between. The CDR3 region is CASSMRTAANTGELFF. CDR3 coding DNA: TGTGCCAGTAGTATGAGGACAGCCGCGAACACCGGGGAGCTGTTTTTT.

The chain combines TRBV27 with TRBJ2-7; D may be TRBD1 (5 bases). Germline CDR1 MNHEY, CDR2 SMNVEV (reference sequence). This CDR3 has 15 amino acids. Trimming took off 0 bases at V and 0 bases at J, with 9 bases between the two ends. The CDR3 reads CASSLSEDSSYEQYF. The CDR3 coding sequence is TGTGCCAGCAGTTTATCGGAAGACAGCTCCTACGAGCAGTACTTC.

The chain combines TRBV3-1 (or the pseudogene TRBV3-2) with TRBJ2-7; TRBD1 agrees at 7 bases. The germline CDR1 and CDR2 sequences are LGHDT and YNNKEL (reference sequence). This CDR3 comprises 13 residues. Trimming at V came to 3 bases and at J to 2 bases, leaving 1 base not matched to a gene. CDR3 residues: CASSHGTAYEQYF. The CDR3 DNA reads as TGTGCCAGCAGCCACGGGACAGCCTACGAGCAGTACTTC.

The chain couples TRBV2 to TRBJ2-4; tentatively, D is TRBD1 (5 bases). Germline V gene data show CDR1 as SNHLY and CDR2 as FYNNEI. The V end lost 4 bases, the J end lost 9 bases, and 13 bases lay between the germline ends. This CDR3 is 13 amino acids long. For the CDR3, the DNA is TGTGCCAGCAGTGGTGAAGGGGATGGCATTCAGTACTTC. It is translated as CASSGEGDGIQYF.

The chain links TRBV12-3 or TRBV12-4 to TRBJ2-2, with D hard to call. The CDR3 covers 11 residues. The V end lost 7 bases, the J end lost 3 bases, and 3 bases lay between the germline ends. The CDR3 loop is CASTYTGELFF. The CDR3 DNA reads TGTGCCAGCACTTACACCGGGGAGCTGTTTTTT.

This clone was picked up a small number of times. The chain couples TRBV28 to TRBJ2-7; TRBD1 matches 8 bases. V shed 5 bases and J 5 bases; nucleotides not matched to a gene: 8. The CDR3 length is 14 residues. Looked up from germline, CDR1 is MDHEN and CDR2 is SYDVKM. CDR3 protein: CASSLGQGLDEQYF. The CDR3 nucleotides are TGTGCCAGCAGTCTCGGACAGGGCTTGGACGAGCAGTACTTC. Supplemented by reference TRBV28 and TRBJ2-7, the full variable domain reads DVKVTQSSRYLVKRTGEKVFLECVQDMDHENMFWYRQDPGLGLRLIYFSYDVKMKEKGDIPEGYSVSREKKERFSLILESASTNQTSMYLCASSLGQGLDEQYFGPGTRLTVT.